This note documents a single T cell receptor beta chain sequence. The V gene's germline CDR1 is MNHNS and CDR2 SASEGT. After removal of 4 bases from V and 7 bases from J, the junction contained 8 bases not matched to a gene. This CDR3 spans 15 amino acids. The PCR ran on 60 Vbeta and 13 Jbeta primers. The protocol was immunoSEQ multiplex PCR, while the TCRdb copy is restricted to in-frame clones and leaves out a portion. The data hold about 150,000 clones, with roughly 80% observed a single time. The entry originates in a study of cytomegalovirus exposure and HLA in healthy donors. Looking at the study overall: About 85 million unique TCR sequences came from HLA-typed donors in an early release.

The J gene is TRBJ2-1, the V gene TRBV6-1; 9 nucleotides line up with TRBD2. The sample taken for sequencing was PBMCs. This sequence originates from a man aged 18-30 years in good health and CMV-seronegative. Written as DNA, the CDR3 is TGTGCCAGCAGTGCGGGAGCGGGAGGAGGAAATGAGCAGTTCTTC. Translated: CASSAGAGGGNEQFF.